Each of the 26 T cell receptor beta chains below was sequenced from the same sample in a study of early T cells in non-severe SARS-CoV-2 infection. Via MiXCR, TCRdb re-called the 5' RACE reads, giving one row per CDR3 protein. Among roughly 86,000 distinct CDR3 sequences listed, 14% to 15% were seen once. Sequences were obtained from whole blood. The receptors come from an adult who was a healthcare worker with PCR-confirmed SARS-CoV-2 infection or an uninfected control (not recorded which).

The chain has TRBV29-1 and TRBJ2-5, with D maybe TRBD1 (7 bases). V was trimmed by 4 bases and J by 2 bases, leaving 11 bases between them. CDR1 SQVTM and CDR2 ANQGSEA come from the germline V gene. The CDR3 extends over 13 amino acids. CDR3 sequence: CSVGRGQQETQYF. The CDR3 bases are TGCAGCGTTGGGAGGGGACAGCAAGAGACCCAGTACTTC.

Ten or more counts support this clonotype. The CDR3 nucleotides read TGTGCCATCCAGGACAGGTCGGGGGATGAGCAGTTCTTC. Translation: CAIQDRSGDEQFF. This rearrangement joins TRBV10-3 to TRBJ2-1, with a tentative D call TRBD1 (7 bases). CDR3 length: 13 amino acids. V was pared by 8 bases and J by 8 bases, with 16 bases between. The germline V gene encodes CDR1 ENHRY and CDR2 SYGVKD.

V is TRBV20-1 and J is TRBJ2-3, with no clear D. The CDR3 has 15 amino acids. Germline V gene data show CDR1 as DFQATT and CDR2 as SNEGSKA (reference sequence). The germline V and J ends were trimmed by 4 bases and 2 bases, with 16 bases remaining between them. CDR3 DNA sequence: TGCAGTGCTACCATTTCCGCTAAGGACACAGATACGCAGTATTTT. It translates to CSATISAKDTDTQYF.

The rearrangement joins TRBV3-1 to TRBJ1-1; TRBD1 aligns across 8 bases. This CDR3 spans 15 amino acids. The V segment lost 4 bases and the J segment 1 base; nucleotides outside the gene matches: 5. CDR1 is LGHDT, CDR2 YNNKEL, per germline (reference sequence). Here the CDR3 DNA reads TGTGCCAGCAGCCCTATAGGACAGGGGAACACTGAAGCTTTCTTT. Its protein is CASSPIGQGNTEAFF.

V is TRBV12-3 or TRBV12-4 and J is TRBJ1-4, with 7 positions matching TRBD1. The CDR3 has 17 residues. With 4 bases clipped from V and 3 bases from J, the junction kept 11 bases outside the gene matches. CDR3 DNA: TGTGCCAGCAGTTCCCTATGGGCGGGACAGTCTAATGAAAAACTGTTTTTT. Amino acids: CASSSLWAGQSNEKLFF.

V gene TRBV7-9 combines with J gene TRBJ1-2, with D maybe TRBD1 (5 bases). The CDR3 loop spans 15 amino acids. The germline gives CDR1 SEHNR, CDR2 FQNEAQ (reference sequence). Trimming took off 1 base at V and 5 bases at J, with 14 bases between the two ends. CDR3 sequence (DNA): TGTGCCAGCAGCTTAGGAACCGGGACGGAGTATGGCTACACCTTC. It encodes CASSLGTGTEYGYTF. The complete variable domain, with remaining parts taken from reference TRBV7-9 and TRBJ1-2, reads DTGVSQNPRHKITKRGQNVTFRCDPISEHNRLYWYRQTLGQGPEFLTYFQNEAQLEKSRLLSDRFSAERPKGSFSTLEIQRTEQGDSAMYLCASSLGTGTEYGYTFGSGTRLTVV.

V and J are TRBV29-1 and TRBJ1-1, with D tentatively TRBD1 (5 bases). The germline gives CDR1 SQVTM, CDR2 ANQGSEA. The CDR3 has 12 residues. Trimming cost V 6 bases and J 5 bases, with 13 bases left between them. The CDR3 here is CSVGIGATEAFF. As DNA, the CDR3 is TGCAGCGTAGGGATCGGGGCAACTGAAGCTTTCTTT.

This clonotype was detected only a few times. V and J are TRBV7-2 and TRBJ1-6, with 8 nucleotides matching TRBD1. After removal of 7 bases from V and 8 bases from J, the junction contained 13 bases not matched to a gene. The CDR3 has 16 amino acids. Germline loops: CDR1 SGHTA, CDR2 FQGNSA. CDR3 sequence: CASTSQATGVYSPLHF. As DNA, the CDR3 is TGTGCCAGCACCTCCCAGGCGACAGGGGTCTATTCACCCCTCCACTTT.

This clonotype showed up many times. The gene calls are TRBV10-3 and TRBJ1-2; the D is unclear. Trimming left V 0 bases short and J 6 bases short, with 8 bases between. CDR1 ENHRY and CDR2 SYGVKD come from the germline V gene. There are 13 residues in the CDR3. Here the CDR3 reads CAISESSFHGYTF. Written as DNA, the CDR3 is TGTGCCATCAGTGAGTCGTCATTTCATGGCTACACCTTC.

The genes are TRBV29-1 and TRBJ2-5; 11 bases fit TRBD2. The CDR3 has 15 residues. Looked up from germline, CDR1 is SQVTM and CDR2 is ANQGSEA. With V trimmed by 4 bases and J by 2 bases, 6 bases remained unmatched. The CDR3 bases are TGCAGCGTTGCCGGCCGACTAGCGGGGCAAGAGACCCAGTACTTC. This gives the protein CSVAGRLAGQETQYF.

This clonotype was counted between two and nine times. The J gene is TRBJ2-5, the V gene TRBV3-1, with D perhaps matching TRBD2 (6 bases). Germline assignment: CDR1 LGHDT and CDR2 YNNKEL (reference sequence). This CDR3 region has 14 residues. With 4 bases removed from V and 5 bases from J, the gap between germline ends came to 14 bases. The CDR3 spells CASSRRGMGETQYF. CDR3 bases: TGTGCCAGCAGCCGTCGGGGGATGGGGGAGACCCAGTACTTC.

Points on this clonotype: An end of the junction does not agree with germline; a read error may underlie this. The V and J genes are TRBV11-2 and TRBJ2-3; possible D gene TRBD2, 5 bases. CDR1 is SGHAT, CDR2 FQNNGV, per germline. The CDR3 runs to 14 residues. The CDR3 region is CASSLARRGYTQYF. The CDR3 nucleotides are TGTGCCAGCAGTTTAGCCAGGCGCGGGTATACGCAGTATTTT. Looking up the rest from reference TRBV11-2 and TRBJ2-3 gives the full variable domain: EAGVAQSPRYKIIEKRQSVAFWCNPISGHATLYWYQQILGQGPKLLIQFQNNGVVDDSQLPKDRFSAERLKGVDSTLKIQPAKLEDSAVYLCASSLARRGYTQYFGPGTRLTVL.

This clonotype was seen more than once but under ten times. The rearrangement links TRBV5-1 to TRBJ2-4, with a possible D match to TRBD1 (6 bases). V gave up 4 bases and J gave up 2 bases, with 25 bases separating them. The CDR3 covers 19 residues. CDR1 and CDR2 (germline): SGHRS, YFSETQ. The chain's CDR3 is CASSRPGNTGSWTKNIQYF. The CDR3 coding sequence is TGCGCCAGCAGCCGACCCGGAAATACAGGGAGTTGGACCAAAAACATTCAGTACTTC.

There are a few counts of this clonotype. CDR3 DNA: TGTGCCAGCAGCTTCCCTTTCGCCAATGAGCAGTTCTTC. This translates into CASSFPFANEQFF. The J gene is TRBJ2-1, the V gene TRBV7-2; D gene unclear. With 3 bases removed from V and 6 bases from J, the gap between germline ends came to 9 bases. This CDR3 region has 13 residues. Germline loops: CDR1 SGHTA, CDR2 FQGNSA.

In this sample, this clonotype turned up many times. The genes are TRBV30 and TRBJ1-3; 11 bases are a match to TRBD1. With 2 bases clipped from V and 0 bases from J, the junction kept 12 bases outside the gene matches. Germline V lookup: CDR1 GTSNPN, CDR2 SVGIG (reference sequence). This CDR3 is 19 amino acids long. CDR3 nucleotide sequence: TGTGCCTGGAGTCTGGACAGGGGGCCATGGGTCAGCTCTGGAAACACCATATATTTT. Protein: CAWSLDRGPWVSSGNTIYF.

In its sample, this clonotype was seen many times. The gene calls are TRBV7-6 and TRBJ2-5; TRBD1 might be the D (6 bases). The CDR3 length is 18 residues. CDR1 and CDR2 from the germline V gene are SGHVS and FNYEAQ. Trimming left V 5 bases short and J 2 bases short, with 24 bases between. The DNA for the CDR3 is TGTGCCAGCAGCCTACACCTTACGACCTCGACAGGACAAGAGACCCAGTACTTC. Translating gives CASSLHLTTSTGQETQYF.

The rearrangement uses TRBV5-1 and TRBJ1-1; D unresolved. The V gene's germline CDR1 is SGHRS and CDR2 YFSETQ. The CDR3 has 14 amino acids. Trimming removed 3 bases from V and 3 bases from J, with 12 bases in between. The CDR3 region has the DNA TGCGCCAGCAGCTCGACAAGTACGGACACTGAAGCTTTCTTT. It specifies CASSSTSTDTEAFF.

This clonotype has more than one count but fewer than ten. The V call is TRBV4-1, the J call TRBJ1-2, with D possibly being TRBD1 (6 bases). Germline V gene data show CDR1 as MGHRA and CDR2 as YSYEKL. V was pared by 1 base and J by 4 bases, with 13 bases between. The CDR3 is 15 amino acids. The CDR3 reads CASSQVGRGGYGYTF. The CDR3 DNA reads TGCGCCAGCAGCCAAGTTGGCAGGGGAGGCTATGGCTACACCTTC.

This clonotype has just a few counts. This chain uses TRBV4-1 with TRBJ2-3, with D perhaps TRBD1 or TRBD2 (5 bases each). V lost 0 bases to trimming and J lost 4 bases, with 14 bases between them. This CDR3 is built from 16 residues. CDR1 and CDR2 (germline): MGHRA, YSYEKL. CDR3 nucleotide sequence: TGCGCCAGCAGCCAAGAGGCCGGGGCCGTTGCAGATACGCAGTATTTT. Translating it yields CASSQEAGAVADTQYF.

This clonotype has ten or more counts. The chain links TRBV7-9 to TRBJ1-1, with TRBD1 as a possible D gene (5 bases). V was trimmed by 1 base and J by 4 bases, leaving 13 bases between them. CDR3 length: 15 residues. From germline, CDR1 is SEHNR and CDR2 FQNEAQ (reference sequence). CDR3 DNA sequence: TGTGCCAGCAGCTTAGGACAGCCGCCAAGCACTGAAGCTTTCTTT. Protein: CASSLGQPPSTEAFF.

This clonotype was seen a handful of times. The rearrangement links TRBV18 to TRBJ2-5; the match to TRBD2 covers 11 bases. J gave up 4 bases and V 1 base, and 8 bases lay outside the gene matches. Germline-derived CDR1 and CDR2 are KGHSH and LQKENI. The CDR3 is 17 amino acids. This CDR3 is CASSPRLAGTLRETQYF. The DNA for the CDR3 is TGTGCCAGCTCACCACGACTAGCGGGGACCCTCCGAGAGACCCAGTACTTC.

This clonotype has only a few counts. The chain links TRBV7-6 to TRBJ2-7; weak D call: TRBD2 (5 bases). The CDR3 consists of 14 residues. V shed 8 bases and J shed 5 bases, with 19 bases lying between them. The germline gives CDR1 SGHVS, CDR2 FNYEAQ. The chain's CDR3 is CASLRASHPHEQYV. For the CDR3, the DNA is TGTGCCAGCCTTAGGGCTAGCCACCCTCACGAGCAGTACGTC.

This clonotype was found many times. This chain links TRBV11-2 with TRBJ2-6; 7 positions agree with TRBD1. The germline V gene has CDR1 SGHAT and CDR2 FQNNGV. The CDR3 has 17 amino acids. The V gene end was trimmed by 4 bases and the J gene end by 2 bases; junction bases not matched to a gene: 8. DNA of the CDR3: TGTGCCAGCAGCTCCCGGACAGGCCGACCTGGGGCCAACGTCCTGACTTTC. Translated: CASSSRTGRPGANVLTF.

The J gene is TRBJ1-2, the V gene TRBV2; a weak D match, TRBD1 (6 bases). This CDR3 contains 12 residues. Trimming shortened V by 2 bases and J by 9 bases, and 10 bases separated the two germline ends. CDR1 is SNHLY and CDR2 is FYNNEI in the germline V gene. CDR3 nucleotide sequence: TGTGCCAGCAGTGAATTAGACAGGAGCTACACCTTC. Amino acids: CASSELDRSYTF.

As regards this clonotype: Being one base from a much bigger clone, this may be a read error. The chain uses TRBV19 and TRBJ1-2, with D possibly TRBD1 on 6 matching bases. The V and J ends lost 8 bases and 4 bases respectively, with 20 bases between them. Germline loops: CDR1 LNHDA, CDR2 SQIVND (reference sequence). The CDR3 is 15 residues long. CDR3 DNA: TGTGCCAGTGGGACATCGGAGATTCGTGGCTATGGCTACACCTTC. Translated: CASGTSEIRGYGYTF. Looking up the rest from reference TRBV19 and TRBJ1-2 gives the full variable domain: DGGITQSPKYLFRKEGQNVTLSCEQNLNHDAMYWYRQDPGQGLRLIYYSQIVNDFQKGDIAEGYSVSREKKESFPLTVTSAQKNPTAFYLCASGTSEIRGYGYTFGSGTRLTVV.

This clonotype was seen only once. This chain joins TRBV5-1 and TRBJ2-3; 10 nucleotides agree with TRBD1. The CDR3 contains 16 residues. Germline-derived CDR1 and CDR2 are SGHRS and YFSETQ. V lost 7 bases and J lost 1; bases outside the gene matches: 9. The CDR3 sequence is CASCQRTGGGTDTQYF. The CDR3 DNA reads TGCGCCAGCTGCCAACGGACAGGGGGAGGCACAGATACGCAGTATTTT.